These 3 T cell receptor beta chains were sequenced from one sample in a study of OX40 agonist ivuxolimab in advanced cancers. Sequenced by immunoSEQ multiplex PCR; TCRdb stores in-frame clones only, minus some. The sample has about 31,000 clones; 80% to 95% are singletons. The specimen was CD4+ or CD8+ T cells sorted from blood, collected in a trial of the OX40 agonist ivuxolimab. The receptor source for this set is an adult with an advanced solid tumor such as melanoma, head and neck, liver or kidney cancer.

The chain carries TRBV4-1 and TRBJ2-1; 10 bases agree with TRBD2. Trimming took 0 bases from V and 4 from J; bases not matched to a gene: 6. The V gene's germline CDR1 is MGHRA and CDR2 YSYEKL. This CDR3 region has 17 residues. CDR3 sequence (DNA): TGCGCCAGCAGCCAAGACGGCCTAGCGGGGGCGTACAATGAGCAGTTCTTC. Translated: CASSQDGLAGAYNEQFF.

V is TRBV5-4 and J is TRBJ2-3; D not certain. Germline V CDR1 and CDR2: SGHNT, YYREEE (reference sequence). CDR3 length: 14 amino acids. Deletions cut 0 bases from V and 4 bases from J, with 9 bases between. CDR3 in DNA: TGTGCCAGCAGCTTGGAGGGAATACCAGATACGCAGTATTTT. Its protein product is CASSLEGIPDTQYF.

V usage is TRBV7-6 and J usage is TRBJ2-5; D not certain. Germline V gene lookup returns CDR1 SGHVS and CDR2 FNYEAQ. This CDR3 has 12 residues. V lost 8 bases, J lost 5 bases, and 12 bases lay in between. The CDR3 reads CASRHLGETQYF. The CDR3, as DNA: TGTGCCAGCCGACATCTTGGGGAGACCCAGTACTTC.